This T cell receptor beta chain was recovered during a study of blood T cell repertoires in COVID-19. With 4 bases clipped from V and 6 bases from J, the junction kept 11 bases outside the gene matches. There are 17 residues in the CDR3. Germline loops: CDR1 LGHDT, CDR2 YNNKEL (reference sequence). The protocol was immunoSEQ multiplex PCR, while the TCRdb copy is restricted to in-frame clones and leaves out a portion. This sample has about 230,000 clones, with 80% to 85% found just once. This clone came up once. This receptor was identified in a woman aged 80 or older with active or convalescent COVID-19. Sequencing was performed on peripheral blood. The chain is built from TRBV3-1 (or the pseudogene TRBV3-2) and TRBJ2-1, with TRBD2 matching 11 bases. Here the CDR3 DNA reads TGTGCCAGCAGCCTTTATAGCGGGGGGGCTTCAGTCAATGAGCAGTTCTTC. Amino acids: CASSLYSGGASVNEQFF.